The next 30 T cell receptor beta chains were all read from a single sample in a study of T cell clonality in common variable immunodeficiency. Profiling relied on immunoSEQ multiplex PCR, and the TCRdb table lists in-frame clones only, not all of them. The repertoire consists of tens of thousands of clones, none detected only once. The sample was peripheral blood mononuclear cells. The receptors shown here come from a person aged 18 to 75 in good health.

This clone was seen more than once but under ten times. The CDR3 end lies 3 residues beyond the end of the read and is filled in from the germline J gene. J is TRBJ1-1 and V is TRBV16, with TRBD1 matching 7 bases. Germline values: CDR1 KGHSY, CDR2 FQNENV. V was clipped by 2 bases and J by 3 bases; unmatched bases: 3. The CDR3 runs 14 residues. CDR3 sequence reads: CASSQQGGDTEAFF. Partial CDR3 DNA: TGTGCCAGCAGCCAACAGGGGGGAGACACTGAA.

With regard to this clone: An end of the junction differs from the germline gene, which may be a read error. The DNA ends 3 residues before the CDR3 does, and the rest of the CDR3 is filled in from the germline J gene. V usage is TRBV7-7 and J usage is TRBJ1-2; no firm D call. The CDR3 runs 18 residues. Germline assignment: CDR1 SSHAT and CDR2 FNYEAQ (reference sequence). The CDR3 bases that were read are TGTGCTAGCAGCTTTAGCCCGACTAGCGACGGGAGCTACAATGAC. Translation gives CASSFSPTSDGSYND. The complete CDR3 sequence is CASSFSPTSDGSYNDYTF.

This clone appeared many times. The observed sequence ends 3 residues before the CDR3 terminus, with the missing tail filled in from the germline J gene. The chain links TRBV19 to TRBJ2-1, with D tentatively TRBD1 (6 bases). This CDR3 region has 13 residues. Germline CDR1 and CDR2: LNHDA and SQIVND (reference sequence). V was clipped by 1 base and J by 7 bases, with 8 bases between them. The CDR3 DNA, read in part, is TGTGCCAGTAGTATAGGTCAGGGGAATGAG. Its protein product is CASSIGQGNE. The complete CDR3 reads CASSIGQGNEQFF.

Ten or more counts support this clone. Read coverage stops 3 residues before the CDR3 terminus; the germline J gene supplies the remainder. This chain joins TRBV5-5 and TRBJ1-1, with a weak D call TRBD1 (5 bases). The V gene's germline CDR1 is SGHKS and CDR2 YYEKEE (reference sequence). V was cut by 3 bases and J by 1 base, with 13 bases left in between. There are 15 residues in the CDR3. CDR3 loop: CASSYGLGPNTEAFF. Partial CDR3 DNA: TGTGCCAGCAGCTATGGGTTGGGGCCGAACACTGAA.

This clone was detected ten times or more. The DNA read from the CDR3 is TGTGCCAGTATAAGGGGCGAATATGGC. Amino acids: CASIRGEYG. The CDR3, in full, reads CASIRGEYGYTF. The V gene is TRBV19, the J gene TRBJ1-2, with a possible D match to TRBD1 (5 bases). The read finishes 3 residues shy of the CDR3 end, and the germline J gene is used to complete it. V lost 7 bases, J lost 5 bases, and 11 bases lay in between. The CDR3 is 12 residues long. The germline V gene encodes CDR1 LNHDA and CDR2 SQIVND (reference sequence).

In its sample, this clone was seen many times. The CDR3 extends 3 residues past the end of the read, so its final part is completed from the germline J gene. The chain joins TRBV20-1 to TRBJ1-5, with D possibly being TRBD1 (5 bases). The CDR3 contains 13 residues. V lost 0 bases to trimming and J lost 6 bases, with 9 bases between them. Looked up from germline, CDR1 is DFQATT and CDR2 is SNEGSKA (reference sequence). Here the CDR3 reads CSARDRVSQPQHF. The sequenced part of the CDR3 DNA is TGCAGTGCTAGAGACAGGGTGTCTCAGCCC.

This clone was observed a handful of times. The read terminates 3 residues before the CDR3 end, so the remaining end is supplied by the germline J gene. The chain uses TRBV2 and TRBJ1-2; D gene unclear. Germline V gene data show CDR1 as SNHLY and CDR2 as FYNNEI. This CDR3 contains 11 residues. V shed 8 bases and J shed 6 bases, with 10 bases lying between them. Partial CDR3 DNA: TGTGCCAGCGGAGGGCCGGATGGC. The encoded protein is CASGGPDG. The CDR3 in full is CASGGPDGYTF.

In its sample, this clone was seen many times. The read falls 3 residues short of the CDR3 end, and the missing part is taken from the germline J gene. The chain joins TRBV5-1 to TRBJ2-2, with TRBD1 matching 8 bases. Looked up from germline, CDR1 is SGHRS and CDR2 is YFSETQ. The length of the CDR3 is 15 residues. V shed 3 bases, J shed 5 bases, and the junction held 6 bases outside the gene matches. The CDR3 bases that were read are TGCGCCAGCAGCTCGGGACAGGAGTTAACCGGGGAG. It yields the protein CASSSGQELTGE. The CDR3 reads in full as CASSSGQELTGELFF.

This clone has at least ten counts. The read gets to within 3 residues of the CDR3 end, and the germline J gene fills in the rest. V is TRBV18 and J is TRBJ2-1; D gene ambiguous. V was shortened by 3 bases and J by 0 bases, with 15 bases between the two germline ends. The germline V gene encodes CDR1 KGHSH and CDR2 LQKENI. The CDR3 runs to 17 residues. The covered CDR3 bases are TGTGCCAGCTCACCCTCGATTGAAGCAAACTCCTACAATGAG. Amino acid sequence: CASSPSIEANSYNE. The full-length CDR3 reads as CASSPSIEANSYNEQFF.

This clone was observed many times. The read is 3 residues too short to cover the CDR3 end, so that end is filled in from the germline J gene. The J gene is TRBJ2-1, the V gene TRBV5-1; the D gene is possibly TRBD2 (6 bases). Trimming removed 4 bases at V and 0 bases at J, with 14 bases between. This CDR3 region has 16 residues. Per germline, CDR1 SGHRS and CDR2 YFSETQ. The part of the CDR3 DNA that was read is TGCGCCAGCAGCGGAACGGGACTTAGCTCCTACAATGAG. It specifies CASSGTGLSSYNE. The CDR3 as a whole reads CASSGTGLSSYNEQFF.

A few counts support this clone. The read ends 3 residues early relative to the CDR3; the germline J gene fills the gap. This chain joins TRBV19 and TRBJ2-3, with a tentative D call TRBD1 (5 bases). CDR3 length: 15 amino acids. Germline CDR1 is LNHDA and CDR2 is SQIVND (reference sequence). The CDR3 bases that were read are TGTGCCAGTAGTATAGATCCAGGGCTTTGGCAGCCG. It encodes CASSIDPGLWQP. The CDR3 reads in full as CASSIDPGLWQPQYF.

This clone was recorded many times. From the germline J gene comes the end of the CDR3, since the read stops 3 residues before it. V usage is TRBV6-7 and J usage is TRBJ2-5, with 9 positions matching TRBD1. TRBV6-7 is an ORF; its function is uncertain. This CDR3 region has 15 residues. The junction had 6 bases not matched to a gene; V was cut back by 0 bases and J by 7 bases. This CDR3 reads CASSYSGTGFSTQYF. The CDR3 DNA, read in part, is TGTGCCAGCAGTTACTCCGGGACAGGGTTTTCGACC.

In the case of this clone: A read error may explain this, as a much larger clone is one base away. Read coverage stops 3 residues before the CDR3 terminus; the germline J gene supplies the remainder. The rearrangement joins TRBV7-9 to TRBJ2-3; a possible D gene is TRBD2 (6 bases). Germline-derived CDR1 and CDR2 are SEHNR and FQNEAQ (reference sequence). This CDR3 is built from 12 residues. The part of the CDR3 DNA that was read is TGTGCCAGCAGCCGCGGGGAACAGCCG. Translation gives CASSRGEQP. The CDR3 in its entirety is CASSRGEQPQYF.

By proportion, this clone is medium-sized. The CDR3 end lies 3 residues beyond the end of the read and is filled in from the germline J gene. The chain joins TRBV20-1 to TRBJ2-3; the match to TRBD2 covers 12 bases. Germline V CDR1 and CDR2: DFQATT, SNEGSKA (reference sequence). This CDR3 is 16 amino acids long. V lost 3 bases and J lost 4; bases outside the gene matches: 8. The CDR3 region is CSASGRLAGVSDTQYF. The covered CDR3 bases are TGCAGTGCTAGCGGCAGACTAGCGGGAGTTTCAGATACG.

This clone was counted at least ten times. The CDR3 DNA, read in part, is TGTGCCAGCAGCCAAGATCGTGGGACTAATGTAGATACG. Its protein product is CASSQDRGTNVDT. The whole CDR3 is CASSQDRGTNVDTQYF. The gene calls are TRBV14 and TRBJ2-3; 7 bases align to TRBD2. Sequencing ends 3 residues short of the CDR3 end; the germline J gene provides the rest. Germline CDR1 reads SGHDN; CDR2 reads FVKESK. CDR3 size: 16 residues. The trim removed 0 bases at V and 5 bases at J, leaving 8 bases unmatched.

This clone was detected only a few times. The DNA ends 3 residues before the CDR3 does, and the rest of the CDR3 is filled in from the germline J gene. The V and J genes are TRBV2 and TRBJ1-4, with TRBD1 matching 7 bases. From germline, CDR1 is SNHLY and CDR2 FYNNEI. CDR3 size: 15 residues. The covered CDR3 bases are TGTGCCAGCAGGGGACAGCTCTCTGGGGCCAACGTA. Translating it yields CASRGQLSGANV. The entire CDR3 protein reads CASRGQLSGANVLFF.

This clone was found many times. The observed sequence ends 3 residues before the CDR3 terminus, with the missing tail filled in from the germline J gene. The chain couples TRBV20-1 to TRBJ1-5; 7 positions match TRBD1. Germline lookup yields CDR1 DFQATT and CDR2 SNEGSKA (reference sequence). The V gene end was trimmed by 7 bases and the J gene end by 5 bases; junction bases not matched to a gene: 5. This CDR3 has 12 amino acids. CDR3 bases read: TGCAGTGTTCAGGGGGGCGATCAGCCC. Its protein product is CSVQGGDQP. The full-length CDR3 reads as CSVQGGDQPQHF.

This clone showed up many times. From the germline J gene comes the end of the CDR3, since the read stops 3 residues before it. The chain employs TRBV7-3 and TRBJ2-7, with a tentative D call TRBD1 (6 bases). The CDR3 sequence is 14 residues long. V was trimmed by 0 bases and J by 3 bases, leaving 9 bases between them. The V gene's germline CDR1 is SGHTA and CDR2 FQGTGA. The part of the CDR3 DNA that was read is TGTGCCAGCAGCTTAACCCCGGACAGCTACGAG. Translated: CASSLTPDSYE. The full CDR3 reads CASSLTPDSYEQYF. The full variable domain, rest sourced from reference TRBV7-3 and TRBJ2-7, is GAGVSQTPSNKVTEKGKYVELRCDPISGHTALYWYRQSLGQGPEFLIYFQGTGAADDSGLPNDRFFAVRPEGSVSTLKIQRTERGDSAVYLCASSLTPDSYEQYFGPGTRLTVT.

About this clone itself: The read comes to an end 3 residues before the CDR3 does, leaving the germline J gene to fill in the end. The gene calls are TRBV30 and TRBJ1-3; D remains ambiguous. Germline loops: CDR1 GTSNPN, CDR2 SVGIG (reference sequence). The CDR3 sequence is 13 residues long. V dropped 0 bases and J dropped 3 bases, with 6 bases sitting between them. The CDR3 here is CAWSVAGGNTIYF. The CDR3 bases that were read are TGTGCCTGGAGTGTAGCAGGTGGAAACACC.

This clone occurred many times. CDR3 DNA, as far as it was read: TGTGCCAGCAGCTTAGACAGGGGCAATTCACCC. Residues: CASSLDRGNSP. The CDR3 reads in full as CASSLDRGNSPLHF. This chain uses TRBV7-3 with TRBJ1-6; 8 bases are a match to TRBD1. Read data end 3 residues before the CDR3 end; the end is taken from the germline J gene. Losses at the gene ends were 2 bases for V and 7 bases for J; bases not matched to a gene: 1. The germline CDR1 and CDR2 sequences are SGHTA and FQGTGA. The CDR3 totals 14 residues.

A few counts support this clone. The CDR3 end falls 3 residues outside the read, so it is completed with the germline J gene. The rearrangement uses TRBV19 and TRBJ2-2; TRBD1 might be the D (5 bases). The CDR3 is 14 amino acids. From germline, CDR1 is LNHDA and CDR2 SQIVND (reference sequence). CDR3 protein: CASMPSYGRGKLFF. Partial CDR3 DNA: TGTGCCAGTATGCCCTCATACGGTAGGGGAAAG.

This clone came up a few times. A read error may explain this, as a much larger clone is one base away. The sequenced fragment ends 3 residues before the CDR3 boundary, so the rest is inferred from the germline J gene. The rearrangement uses TRBV5-1 and TRBJ2-6; D is unclear. Germline V gives CDR1 SGHRS, CDR2 YFSETQ. The CDR3 contains 16 residues. The CDR3 DNA, read in part, is TGCGTCAGCAGCGCCGTTAACACCGCTGGGGCCAACGTC. This gives the protein CVSSAVNTAGANV. The whole CDR3 sequence is CVSSAVNTAGANVLTF.

This clone was recorded a few times. Here the CDR3 reads CASSATGGNTYEYTF. The CDR3 bases that were read are TGTGCCAGCAGCGCCACAGGGGGGAACACCTACGAG. The rearrangement uses TRBV5-6 and TRBJ1-2, with 8 bases matching TRBD1. The read ends 3 residues before the CDR3 terminus; that terminus is restored from the germline J gene. The CDR3 has 15 residues. From germline, CDR1 is SGHDT and CDR2 YYEEEE.

This clone was seen many times. Mismatch with germline at one junction end may stem from a read error. Sequencing ends 3 residues short of the CDR3 end; the germline J gene provides the rest. The rearrangement links TRBV10-3 to TRBJ2-2; possible D gene TRBD2, 6 bases. The CDR3 covers 16 residues. Germline CDR1 reads ENHRY; CDR2 reads SYGVKD. The CDR3 is CAISASGATNTGGLFF. The part of the CDR3 DNA that was read is TGTGCCATCAGCGCTTCCGGGGCCACGAACACCGGGGGG.

Regarding this clone: The CDR3 goes on 3 residues after the read ends, and that part is filled in from the germline J gene. The rearrangement joins TRBV7-9 to TRBJ1-4; D may be TRBD1 (5 bases). Germline CDR1 reads SEHNR; CDR2 reads FQNEAQ (reference sequence). This CDR3 region has 14 residues. V dropped 5 bases and J dropped 6 bases, with 13 bases sitting between them. The sequenced CDR3 bases are TGTGCCAGCAGCCCTCCCGGACAATATGAAAAA. Protein sequence: CASSPPGQYEK. The full CDR3 sequence reads CASSPPGQYEKLFF.

This clone came up many times. The read terminates 3 residues before the CDR3 end, so the remaining end is supplied by the germline J gene. J is TRBJ2-1 and V is TRBV12-3 or TRBV12-4; 11 bases line up with TRBD2. This CDR3 is built from 13 residues. The trim removed 2 bases at V and 9 bases at J, leaving 0 bases unmatched. CDR3 amino acids: CASSLLAGGEQFF. CDR3 DNA (partial): TGTGCCAGCAGTTTACTAGCGGGAGGTGAG.

This clone was detected many times. Read data end 3 residues before the CDR3 end; the end is taken from the germline J gene. The chain links TRBV19 to TRBJ2-1, with 10 bases lining up with TRBD2. V shed 5 bases, J shed 3 bases, and the junction held 7 bases outside the gene matches. The CDR3 loop spans 16 amino acids. Germline lookup yields CDR1 LNHDA and CDR2 SQIVND (reference sequence). The sequenced part of the CDR3 DNA is TGTGCCAGTAGTGGTAGCGGGAGGCGCATCTACAATGAG. Translation gives CASSGSGRRIYNE. The whole CDR3 region reads CASSGSGRRIYNEQFF.

On this clone: Relative to the germline gene, one junction end is altered; a read error may explain this. The read is 3 residues too short to cover the CDR3 end, so that end is filled in from the germline J gene. V and J are TRBV19 and TRBJ2-5; 7 bases agree with TRBD2. CDR1 is LNHDA, CDR2 SQIVND, per germline (reference sequence). The CDR3 totals 15 residues. The CDR3 here is CAGSRKAGSQETQYF. The covered CDR3 bases are TGTGCCGGTAGTAGAAAAGCGGGGTCTCAAGAGACC.

With regard to this clone: Relative to the germline gene, one junction end is altered; a read error may explain this. From the germline J gene comes the end of the CDR3, since the read stops 3 residues before it. At the DNA level, this CDR3 is encoded by other sequences in the same sample as well. The V and J genes are TRBV7-2 and TRBJ2-7; TRBD2 agrees at 9 bases. Looked up from germline, CDR1 is SGHTA and CDR2 is FQGNSA. The CDR3 sequence is 15 residues long. The CDR3 spells CASRGGLATLDEQYF. CDR3 bases read: TGTGCTAGCAGAGGGGGACTAGCCACCCTGGACGAG.

This clone was detected many times. The read halts 3 residues ahead of the CDR3 end, with the missing end drawn from the germline J gene. J is TRBJ2-1 and V is TRBV7-9; weak D call: TRBD2 (7 bases). CDR3 length: 15 residues. Germline V gives CDR1 SEHNR, CDR2 FQNEAQ (reference sequence). The V and J ends lost 5 bases and 0 bases respectively, with 11 bases between them. The CDR3 here is CASSPRGGSYNEQFF. Incomplete CDR3 DNA: TGTGCCAGCAGCCCGAGGGGGGGCTCCTACAATGAG.